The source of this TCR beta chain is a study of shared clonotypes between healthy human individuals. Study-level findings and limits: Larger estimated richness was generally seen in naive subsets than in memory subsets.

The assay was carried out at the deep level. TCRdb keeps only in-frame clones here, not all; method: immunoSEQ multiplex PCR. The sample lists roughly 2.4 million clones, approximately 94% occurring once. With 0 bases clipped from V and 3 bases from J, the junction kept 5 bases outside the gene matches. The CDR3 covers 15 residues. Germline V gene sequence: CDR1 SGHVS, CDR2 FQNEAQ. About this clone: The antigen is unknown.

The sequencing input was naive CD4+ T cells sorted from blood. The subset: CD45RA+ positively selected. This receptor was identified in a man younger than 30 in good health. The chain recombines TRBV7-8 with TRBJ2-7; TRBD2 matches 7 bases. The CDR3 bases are TGTGCCAGCAGCTTAGCGGAGACTAGCTTCTACGAGCAGTACTTC. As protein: CASSLAETSFYEQYF.